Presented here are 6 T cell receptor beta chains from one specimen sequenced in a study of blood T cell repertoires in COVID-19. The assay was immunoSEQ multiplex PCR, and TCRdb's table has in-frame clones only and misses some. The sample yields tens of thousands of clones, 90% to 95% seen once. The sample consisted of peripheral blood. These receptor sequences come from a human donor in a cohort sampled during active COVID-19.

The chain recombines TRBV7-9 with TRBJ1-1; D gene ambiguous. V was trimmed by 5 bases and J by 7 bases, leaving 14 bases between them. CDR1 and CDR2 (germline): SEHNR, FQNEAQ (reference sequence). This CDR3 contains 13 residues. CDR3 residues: CASSVAAGGEAFF. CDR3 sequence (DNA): TGTGCCAGCAGCGTTGCCGCGGGTGGTGAAGCTTTCTTT.

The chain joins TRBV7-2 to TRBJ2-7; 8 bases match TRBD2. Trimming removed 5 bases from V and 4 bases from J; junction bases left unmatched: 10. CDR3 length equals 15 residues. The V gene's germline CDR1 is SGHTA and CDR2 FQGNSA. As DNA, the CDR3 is TGTGCCAGCAGCCCCTGGGCGGGGGGTAGGTACGAGCAGTACTTC. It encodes CASSPWAGGRYEQYF.

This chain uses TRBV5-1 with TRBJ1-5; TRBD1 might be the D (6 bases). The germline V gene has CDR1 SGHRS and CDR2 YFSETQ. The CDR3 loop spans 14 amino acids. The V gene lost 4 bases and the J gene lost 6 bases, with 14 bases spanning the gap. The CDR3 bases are TGCGCCAGCAGCCCGTGGGGGCAGGGTCAGCCCCAGCATTTT. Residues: CASSPWGQGQPQHF.

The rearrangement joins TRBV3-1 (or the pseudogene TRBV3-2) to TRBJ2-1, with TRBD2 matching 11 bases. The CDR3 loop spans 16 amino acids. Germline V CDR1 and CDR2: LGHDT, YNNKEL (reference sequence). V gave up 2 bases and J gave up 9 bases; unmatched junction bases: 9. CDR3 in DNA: TGTGCCAGCAGCCAAATAGCGGGGGGGCCTTCTAGTGAGCAGTTCTTC. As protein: CASSQIAGGPSSEQFF.

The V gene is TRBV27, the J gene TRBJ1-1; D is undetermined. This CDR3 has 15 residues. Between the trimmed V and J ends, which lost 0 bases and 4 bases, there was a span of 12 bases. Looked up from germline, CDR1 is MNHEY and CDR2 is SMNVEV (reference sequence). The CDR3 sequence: CASSLSFGFRTEAFF. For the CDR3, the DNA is TGTGCCAGCAGTTTATCGTTCGGGTTTCGCACTGAAGCTTTCTTT.

CDR3 loop: CASIPEGAGPLPGYTF. The CDR3 coding sequence is TGTGCCAGTATTCCCGAAGGGGCAGGACCCCTGCCTGGCTACACCTTC. V and J are TRBV19 and TRBJ1-2; possibly TRBD1 for D (5 bases). Germline CDR1 LNHDA, CDR2 SQIVND (reference sequence). The CDR3 covers 16 residues. V was trimmed by 7 bases and J by 7 bases, leaving 25 bases between them.